These 10 T cell receptor beta chains originate from one sample sequenced in a study of tumor-infiltrating lymphocytes in primary liver carcinoma (dated by TCRdb to between 2016 and 2019). TCRdb lists the instrument as Illumina HiSeq 2500. TCRbeta-specific cDNA was reverse-transcribed from about 500 ng total RNA using a constant-region primer and ProtoScript II reverse transcriptase. Three nested multiplex PCR rounds, following a slightly modified ARM-PCR procedure, were used to build the TCRbeta libraries. Multiplex TRBV1-TRBV30 forward primers and a Cbeta reverse primer were used in the first two PCR rounds, each of which was run for around 10 cycles. TCRdb applied fastp at Q25 and MiXCR to the public reads, then kept only in-frame beta chains. CDR3 protein sequences are deduplicated, and each keeps its most common genes and DNA. In this sample the table shows 310,000 or so distinct CDR3 sequences, nearly 60% of which occur a single time. The ten most abundant clones make up about 17% of the sample.

Blood RNA was extracted from unsorted whole blood using TRIzol reagent, and germline DNA was obtained with the DNeasy Blood & Tissue kit. What was sequenced was peripheral blood. Every receptor here comes from a woman aged 25 to 39 with primary liver carcinoma and hepatitis B virus infection.

This clonotype was seen a single time. The genes are TRBV11-2 and TRBJ2-7; 7 positions agree with TRBD2. Germline-derived CDR1 and CDR2 are SGHAT and FQNNGV. V dropped 1 base and J dropped 5; count of bases not matched to a gene: 8. This CDR3 is 15 amino acids long. The CDR3 sequence: CASSLGEIAGHEQYF. For the CDR3, the DNA is TGTGCCAGCAGCTTAGGAGAGATAGCGGGTCACGAGCAGTACTTC.

V usage is TRBV29-1 and J usage is TRBJ2-3; the match to TRBD2 covers 7 bases. V lost 3 bases to trimming and J lost 6 bases; unmatched junction nucleotides: 6. The CDR3 is 13 amino acids. Germline CDR1 and CDR2: SQVTM and ANQGSEA. CDR3 sequence: CSVDLGAGDTQYF. The CDR3 DNA sequence: TGCAGCGTTGATTTGGGAGCGGGGGATACGCAGTATTTT.

This clonotype was observed a handful of times. V and J are TRBV13 and TRBJ2-1; 7 nucleotides match TRBD1. The CDR3 length is 12 residues. Germline V gene lookup returns CDR1 PRHDT and CDR2 FYEKMQ (reference sequence). V trimming: 4 bases; J trimming: 16 bases; junction bases outside the gene matches: 10. The CDR3 spells CASSSTDRALFF. The CDR3 nucleotides are TGTGCCAGCAGCTCCACTGACAGGGCACTTTTCTTC.

This clonotype was recorded only once. The junction departs from the called germline gene at one end, perhaps through a read error. The rearrangement links TRBV12-5 to TRBJ2-2; tentatively, D is TRBD2 (7 bases). This CDR3 is 14 amino acids long. Germline lookup yields CDR1 LGHNT and CDR2 FRNRAP. The CDR3 protein is CASGLASATGGLFF. The DNA of the CDR3 is TGTGCTAGTGGTTTGGCCTCAGCCACCGGGGGGCTGTTCTTT.

The chain links TRBV29-1 to TRBJ1-3; D is ambiguous. The CDR3 loop spans 13 amino acids. CDR1 is SQVTM and CDR2 is ANQGSEA in the germline V gene. The ends were cut back, 6 bases at V and 0 bases at J, with 9 bases in the middle. CDR3 sequence reads: CSVEGGSGNTIYF. In DNA form, the CDR3 reads TGCAGCGTCGAGGGTGGCTCTGGAAACACCATATATTTT.

Concerning this clonotype: Compared with germline, one end of the junction differs, possibly owing to a read error. V usage is TRBV10-3 and J usage is TRBJ2-2; no firm D call. There are 15 residues in the CDR3. The germline CDR1 and CDR2 sequences are ENHRY and SYGVKD. This CDR3 reads CTISAALVTTGELFF. The CDR3 region has the DNA TGTACCATCAGTGCTGCGTTAGTCACCACCGGGGAGCTGTTTTTT.

A note on this clonotype: At one end the junction does not follow the germline gene, possibly because of a read error. The CDR3: CASSRGQPRHF. Here the CDR3 DNA reads TGTGCCAGCAGTAGGGGTCAGCCCCGGCATTTT. The V call is TRBV12-3 or TRBV12-4, the J call TRBJ1-5, with D tentatively TRBD1 (5 bases). The CDR3 is made up of 11 amino acids.

This clonotype came up many times. This sequence joins TRBV11-3 and TRBJ2-7; D ambiguous. Germline V gene lookup returns CDR1 SGHNT and CDR2 YENEEA. V was trimmed by 3 bases and J by 3 bases, leaving 6 bases between them. This CDR3 has 12 amino acids. As DNA, the CDR3 is TGTGCCAGCAGCTTTCGTGACTACGAGCAGTACTTC. Translating gives CASSFRDYEQYF.

The J gene is TRBJ2-2, the V gene TRBV28, with D tentatively TRBD2 (7 bases). CDR1 and CDR2 (germline): MDHEN, SYDVKM. V lost 3 bases to trimming and J lost 2 bases, with 22 bases between them. The CDR3 sequence is 19 residues long. CDR3 amino acids: CASSFLTSGGARNTGELFF. In nucleotides, the CDR3 is TGTGCCAGCAGTTTTCTCACGAGTGGGGGGGCAAGAAACACCGGGGAGCTGTTTTTT.

This clonotype occurred a few times. J is TRBJ2-6 and V is TRBV29-1; 7 bases match TRBD1. V trimming: 8 bases; J trimming: 3 bases; junction bases outside the gene matches: 22. The CDR3 covers 19 residues. Per germline, CDR1 SQVTM and CDR2 ANQGSEA. Here the CDR3 reads CSPEGDLTGNFLGANVLTF. CDR3 nucleotide sequence: TGCAGCCCAGAGGGAGACTTGACAGGGAATTTTCTTGGGGCCAACGTCCTGACTTTC.